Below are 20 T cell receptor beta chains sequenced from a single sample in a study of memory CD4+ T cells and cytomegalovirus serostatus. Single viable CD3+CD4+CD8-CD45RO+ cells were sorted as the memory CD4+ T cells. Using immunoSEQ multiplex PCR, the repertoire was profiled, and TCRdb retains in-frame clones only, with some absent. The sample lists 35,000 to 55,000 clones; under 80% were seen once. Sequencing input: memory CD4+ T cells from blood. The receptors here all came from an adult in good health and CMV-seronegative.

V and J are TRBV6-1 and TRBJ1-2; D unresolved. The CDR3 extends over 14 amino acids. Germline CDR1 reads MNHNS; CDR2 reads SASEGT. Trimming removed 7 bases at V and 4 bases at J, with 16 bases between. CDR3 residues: CASTPTDRVYGYTF. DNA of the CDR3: TGTGCCAGCACCCCTACTGACCGAGTCTATGGCTACACCTTC.

CDR3 protein: CATSRDTNSYEQYF. The CDR3 DNA sequence: TGTGCCACCAGCAGGGACACCAACTCCTACGAGCAGTACTTC. This chain links TRBV15 with TRBJ2-7; possible D gene TRBD1, 5 bases. The germline CDR1 and CDR2 sequences are LNHNV and YYDKDF (reference sequence). Trimming took off 3 bases at V and 0 bases at J, with 9 bases between the two ends. This CDR3 has 14 amino acids.

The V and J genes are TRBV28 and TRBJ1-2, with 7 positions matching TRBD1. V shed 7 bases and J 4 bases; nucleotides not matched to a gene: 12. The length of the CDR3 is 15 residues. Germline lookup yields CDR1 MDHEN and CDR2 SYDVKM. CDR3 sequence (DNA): TGTGCCAGCAAACCGCGAGACAGGGCCATCTATGGCTACACCTTC. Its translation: CASKPRDRAIYGYTF.

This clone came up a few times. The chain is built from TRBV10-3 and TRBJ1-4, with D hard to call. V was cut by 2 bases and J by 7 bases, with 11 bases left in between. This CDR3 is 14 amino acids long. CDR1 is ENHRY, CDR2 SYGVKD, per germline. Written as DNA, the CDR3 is TGTGCCATCAGTGAGCCCTCGCTATTTGAAAAACTGTTTTTT. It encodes CAISEPSLFEKLFF.

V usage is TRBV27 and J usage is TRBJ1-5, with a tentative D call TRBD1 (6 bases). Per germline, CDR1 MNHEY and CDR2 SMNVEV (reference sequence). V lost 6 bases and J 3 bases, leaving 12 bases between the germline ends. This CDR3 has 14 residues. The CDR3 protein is CASRTGGANQPQHF. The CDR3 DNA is TGTGCCAGCAGGACCGGGGGGGCCAATCAGCCCCAGCATTTT.

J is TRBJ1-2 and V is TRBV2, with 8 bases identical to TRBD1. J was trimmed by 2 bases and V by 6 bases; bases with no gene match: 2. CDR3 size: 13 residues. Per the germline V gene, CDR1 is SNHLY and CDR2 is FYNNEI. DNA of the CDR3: TGTGCCAGCAGCGGACAGGGCAACTATGGCTACACCTTC. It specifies CASSGQGNYGYTF.

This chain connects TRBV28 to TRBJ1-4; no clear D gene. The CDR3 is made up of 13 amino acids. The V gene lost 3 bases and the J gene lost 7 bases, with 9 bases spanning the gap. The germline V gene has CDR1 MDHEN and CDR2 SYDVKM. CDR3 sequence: CASSFGQSEKLFF. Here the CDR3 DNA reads TGTGCCAGCAGTTTTGGTCAGAGTGAAAAACTGTTTTTT.

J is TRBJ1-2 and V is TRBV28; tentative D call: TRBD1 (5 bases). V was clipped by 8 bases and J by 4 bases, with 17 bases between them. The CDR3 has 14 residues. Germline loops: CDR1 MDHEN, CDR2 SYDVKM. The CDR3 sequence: CASVRAEGFYGYTF. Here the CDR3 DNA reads TGTGCCAGCGTAAGGGCGGAGGGGTTCTATGGCTACACCTTC.

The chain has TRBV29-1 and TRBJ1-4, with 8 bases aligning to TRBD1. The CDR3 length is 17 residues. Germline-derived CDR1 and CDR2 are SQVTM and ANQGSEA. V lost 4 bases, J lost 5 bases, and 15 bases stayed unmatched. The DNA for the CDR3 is TGCAGCGTTGCCGCGGGACAGGAGGAGTACGGGAATGAAAAACTGTTTTTT. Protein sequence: CSVAAGQEEYGNEKLFF.

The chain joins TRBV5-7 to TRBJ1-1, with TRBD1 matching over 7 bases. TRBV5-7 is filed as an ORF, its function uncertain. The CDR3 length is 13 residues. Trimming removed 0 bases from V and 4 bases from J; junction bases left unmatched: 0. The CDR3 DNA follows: TGTGCCAGCAGCTTGGACAGGGGCACTGAAGCTTTCTTT. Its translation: CASSLDRGTEAFF.

CDR3 loop: CASSLAGGNGQPQHF. CDR3 DNA sequence: TGTGCCAGCAGCTTAGCTGGGGGGAATGGGCAGCCCCAGCATTTT. This chain links TRBV7-2 with TRBJ1-5, with D possibly matching TRBD1 (5 bases). Trimming removed 0 bases at V and 7 bases at J, with 13 bases between. The CDR3 consists of 15 residues. The germline gives CDR1 SGHTA, CDR2 FQGNSA.

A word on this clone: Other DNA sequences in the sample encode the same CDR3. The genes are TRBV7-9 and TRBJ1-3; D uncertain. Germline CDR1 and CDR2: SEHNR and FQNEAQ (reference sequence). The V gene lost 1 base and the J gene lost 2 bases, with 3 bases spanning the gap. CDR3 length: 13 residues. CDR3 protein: CASSLVTGNTIYF. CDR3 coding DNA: TGTGCCAGCAGCTTAGTTACTGGAAACACCATATATTTT.

The CDR3 DNA reads TGCAGTGCCAGAAGACATGAAGCTTTCTTT. Its protein product is CSARRHEAFF. The rearrangement uses TRBV20-1 and TRBJ1-1; D call uncertain. Trimming removed 6 bases from V and 7 bases from J, with 9 bases in between. CDR3 length equals 10 residues. Per the germline V gene, CDR1 is DFQATT and CDR2 is SNEGSKA (reference sequence).

The CDR3 DNA follows: TGTGCCAGTAGTACCCCGGCGGTCTATGGCTACACCTTC. This translates into CASSTPAVYGYTF. The chain carries TRBV19 and TRBJ1-2, with D uncertain. The CDR3 sequence is 13 residues long. Trimming left V 4 bases short and J 4 bases short, with 10 bases between. Germline assignment: CDR1 LNHDA and CDR2 SQIVND (reference sequence).

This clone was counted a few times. The CDR3: CATRRSGSSYNEQFF. CDR3 bases: TGTGCCACTCGGCGGTCAGGGAGCTCCTACAATGAGCAGTTCTTC. This chain joins TRBV6-5 and TRBJ2-1; either TRBD1 or TRBD2 may fit D (5 bases each). From germline, CDR1 is MNHEY and CDR2 SVGAGI. Trimming left V 10 bases short and J 0 bases short, with 16 bases between. This CDR3 region has 15 residues.

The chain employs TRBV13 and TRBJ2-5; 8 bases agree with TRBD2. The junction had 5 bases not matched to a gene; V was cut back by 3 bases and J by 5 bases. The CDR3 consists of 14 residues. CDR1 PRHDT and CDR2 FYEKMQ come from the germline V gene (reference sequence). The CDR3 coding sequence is TGTGCCAGCAGCTTGGCGGGGGGCTCGGAGACCCAGTACTTC. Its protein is CASSLAGGSETQYF.

CDR3 in amino acids: CASSLAGAVPYGYTF. The CDR3 DNA follows: TGTGCCAGCAGCTTGGCCGGGGCGGTTCCCTATGGCTACACCTTC. The chain is built from TRBV5-5 and TRBJ1-2, with D possibly being TRBD1 (5 bases). The CDR3 has 15 amino acids. V was trimmed by 0 bases and J by 4 bases, leaving 13 bases between them. Germline values: CDR1 SGHKS, CDR2 YYEKEE (reference sequence).

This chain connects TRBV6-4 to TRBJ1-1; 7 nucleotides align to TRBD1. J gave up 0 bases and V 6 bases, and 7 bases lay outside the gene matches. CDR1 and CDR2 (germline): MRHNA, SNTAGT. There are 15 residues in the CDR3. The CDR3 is CASRETGRVNTEAFF. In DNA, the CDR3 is TGTGCCAGCAGGGAGACAGGGAGGGTGAACACTGAAGCTTTCTTT.

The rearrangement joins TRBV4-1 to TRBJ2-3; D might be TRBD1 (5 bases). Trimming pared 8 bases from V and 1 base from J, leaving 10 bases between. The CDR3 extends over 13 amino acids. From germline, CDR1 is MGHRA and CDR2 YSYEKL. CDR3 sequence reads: CASVSTGTDTQYF. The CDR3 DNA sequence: TGCGCCAGCGTCTCGACAGGCACAGATACGCAGTATTTT.

In DNA form, the CDR3 reads TGTGCCAGCAGTTACTCGCGCAGTACCTATGGCTACACCTTC. This codes for CASSYSRSTYGYTF. The V gene is TRBV6-5, the J gene TRBJ1-2; no definite D call. CDR3 length: 14 residues. V lost 0 bases and J 4 bases, leaving 9 bases between the germline ends. Per germline, CDR1 MNHEY and CDR2 SVGAGI.